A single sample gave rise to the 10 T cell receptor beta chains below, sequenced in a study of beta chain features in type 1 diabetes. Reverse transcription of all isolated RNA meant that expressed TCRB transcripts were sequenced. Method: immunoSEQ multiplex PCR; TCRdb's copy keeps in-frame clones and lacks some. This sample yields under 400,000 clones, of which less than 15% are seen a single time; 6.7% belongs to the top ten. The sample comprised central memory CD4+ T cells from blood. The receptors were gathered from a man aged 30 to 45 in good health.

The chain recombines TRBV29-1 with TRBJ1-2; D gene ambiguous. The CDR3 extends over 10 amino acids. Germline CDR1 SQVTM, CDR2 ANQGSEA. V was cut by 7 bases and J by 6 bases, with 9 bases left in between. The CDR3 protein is CSAWEDGYTF. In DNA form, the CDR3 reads TGCAGCGCCTGGGAGGATGGCTACACCTTC.

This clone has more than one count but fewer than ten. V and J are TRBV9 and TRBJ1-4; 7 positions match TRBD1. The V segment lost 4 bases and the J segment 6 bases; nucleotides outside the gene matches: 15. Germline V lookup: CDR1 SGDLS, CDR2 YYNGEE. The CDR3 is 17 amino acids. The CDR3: CASSKGPGGSLYEKLFF. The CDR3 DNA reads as TGTGCCAGCAGCAAGGGGCCAGGGGGATCTCTCTATGAAAAACTGTTTTTT.

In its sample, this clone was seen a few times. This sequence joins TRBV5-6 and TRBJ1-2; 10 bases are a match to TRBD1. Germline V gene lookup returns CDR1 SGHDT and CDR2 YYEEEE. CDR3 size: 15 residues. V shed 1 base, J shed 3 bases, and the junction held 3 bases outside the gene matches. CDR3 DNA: TGTGCCAGCAGCTTGATGGGGACAGGGGACTATGGCTACACCTTC. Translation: CASSLMGTGDYGYTF.

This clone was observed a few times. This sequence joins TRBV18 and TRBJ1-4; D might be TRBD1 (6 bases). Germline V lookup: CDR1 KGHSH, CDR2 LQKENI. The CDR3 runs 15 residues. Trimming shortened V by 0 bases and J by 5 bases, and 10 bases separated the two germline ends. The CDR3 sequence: CASSPPDRKNEKLFF. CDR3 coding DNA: TGTGCCAGCTCACCACCGGACAGAAAGAATGAAAAACTGTTTTTT.

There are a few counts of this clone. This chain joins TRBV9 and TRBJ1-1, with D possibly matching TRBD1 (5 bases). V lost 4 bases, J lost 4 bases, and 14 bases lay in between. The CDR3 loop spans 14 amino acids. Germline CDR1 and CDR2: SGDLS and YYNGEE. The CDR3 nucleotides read TGTGCCAGCAGCCCGGGGGAGGTTAGCACTGAAGCTTTCTTT. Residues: CASSPGEVSTEAFF.

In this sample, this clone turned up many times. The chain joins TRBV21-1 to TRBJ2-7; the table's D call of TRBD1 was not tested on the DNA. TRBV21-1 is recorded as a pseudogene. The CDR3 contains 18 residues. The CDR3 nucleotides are TGTGCCAGCAGCAGAGAGACAGGGACGTCCCTCCTCCCCTACGAGCAGTACGTC. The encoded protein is CASSRETGTSLLPYEQYV.

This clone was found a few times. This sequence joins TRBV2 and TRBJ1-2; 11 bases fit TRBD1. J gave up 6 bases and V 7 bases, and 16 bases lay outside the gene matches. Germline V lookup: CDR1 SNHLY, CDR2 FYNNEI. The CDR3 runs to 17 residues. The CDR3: CASIAPSGTGGRNGYTF. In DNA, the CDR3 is TGTGCCAGCATCGCCCCTTCCGGGACAGGGGGAAGAAATGGCTACACCTTC. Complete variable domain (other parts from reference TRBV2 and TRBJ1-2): EPEVTQTPSHQVTQMGQEVILRCVPISNHLYFYWYRQILGQKVEFLVSFYNNEISEKSEIFDDQFSVERPDGSNFTLKIRSTKLEDSAMYFCASIAPSGTGGRNGYTFGSGTRLTVV.

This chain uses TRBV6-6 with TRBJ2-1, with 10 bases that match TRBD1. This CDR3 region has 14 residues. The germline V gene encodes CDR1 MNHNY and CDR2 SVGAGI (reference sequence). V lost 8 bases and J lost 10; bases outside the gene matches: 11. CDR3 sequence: CASGTGTGVGEQFF. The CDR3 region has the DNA TGTGCCAGCGGAACCGGGACAGGGGTTGGGGAGCAGTTCTTC.

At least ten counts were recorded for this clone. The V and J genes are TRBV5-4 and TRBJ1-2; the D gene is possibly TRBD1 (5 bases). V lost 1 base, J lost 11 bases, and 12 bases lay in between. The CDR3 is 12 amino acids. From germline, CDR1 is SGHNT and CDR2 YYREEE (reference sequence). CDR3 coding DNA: TGTGCCAGCAGCTTGAATCTCCAGGGTTACACCTTC. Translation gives CASSLNLQGYTF.

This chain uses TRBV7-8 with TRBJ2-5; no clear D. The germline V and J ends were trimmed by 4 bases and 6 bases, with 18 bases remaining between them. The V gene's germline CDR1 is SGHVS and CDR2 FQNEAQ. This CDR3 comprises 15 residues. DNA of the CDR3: TGTGCCAGCAGCTCTTTACATGACGGAGATAAGACCCAGTACTTC. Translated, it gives CASSSLHDGDKTQYF.